The 25 T cell receptor beta chains reported below all come from one sample, sequenced in a study of T-cell reconstitution after alpha-beta-depleted transplantation in children. The authors prepared the TCRbeta library with unique molecular identifiers. Each CDR3 protein is one row after TCRdb ran MiXCR on the PCR reads. The sample contains over 450,000 distinct CDR3 sequences, over 9.5% of which appear only once. Material: PBMCs, obtained before TCRalphabeta/CD19-depleted stem cell transplant. The receptors originated from a child aged 2-9 years with inherited bone marrow failure, due to receive a stem cell transplant.

This clonotype was counted only a few times. The CDR3 protein is CASSQARTGWGTGELFF. The CDR3 nucleotides read TGCGCCAGCAGCCAAGCCCGGACAGGGTGGGGCACCGGGGAGCTGTTTTTT. This rearrangement joins TRBV4-3 to TRBJ2-2; 8 bases are a match to TRBD1. V lost 1 base, J lost 4 bases, and 8 bases stayed unmatched. This CDR3 contains 17 residues. Germline CDR1 LGHNA, CDR2 YSLEER.

In its sample, this clonotype was seen many times. J is TRBJ2-1 and V is TRBV5-1; D may be TRBD1 (5 bases). CDR1 and CDR2 from the germline V gene are SGHRS and YFSETQ. The CDR3 runs 15 residues. Trimming pared 0 bases from V and 5 bases from J, leaving 12 bases between. This CDR3 reads CASSLGQGVHNEQFF. The CDR3 coding sequence is TGCGCCAGCAGCTTGGGGCAGGGCGTCCACAATGAGCAGTTCTTC.

Ten or more counts support this clonotype. This sequence joins TRBV27 and TRBJ1-5; no definite D call. V shed 1 base and J shed 2 bases, with 12 bases lying between them. Germline CDR1 and CDR2: MNHEY and SMNVEV (reference sequence). This CDR3 has 16 amino acids. The CDR3 reads CASSLLPGNGNQPQHF. The CDR3 coding sequence is TGTGCCAGCAGTTTATTACCGGGGAACGGCAATCAGCCCCAGCATTTT.

This clonotype was seen many times. The chain carries TRBV5-6 and TRBJ2-2, with D uncertain. The CDR3 contains 12 residues. V was clipped by 4 bases and J by 7 bases, with 8 bases between them. Germline V gene sequence: CDR1 SGHDT, CDR2 YYEEEE. The CDR3 DNA follows: TGTGCCAGCAGCAGTTGGGTCGGGGAGCTGTTTTTT. Protein sequence: CASSSWVGELFF.

This clonotype showed up just a few times. The chain has TRBV24-1 and TRBJ2-7; possible D gene TRBD1, 6 bases. The V end was cut by 10 bases, the J end by 5 bases, with 14 bases between. CDR3 size: 12 residues. Looked up from germline, CDR1 is KGHDR and CDR2 is SFDVKD. The CDR3 coding sequence is TGTGCCACACAGGGAGATAACGACGAGCAGTACTTC. This encodes CATQGDNDEQYF.

This chain uses TRBV5-5 with TRBJ1-2; TRBD1 might be the D (6 bases). The CDR3 is 14 residues long. With 0 bases removed from V and 13 bases from J, the gap between germline ends came to 19 bases. The germline CDR1 and CDR2 sequences are SGHKS and YYEKEE (reference sequence). For the CDR3, the DNA is TGTGCCAGCAGCTTGGGCCCCGTGAACAGGGAAGGCACCTTC. Protein sequence: CASSLGPVNREGTF.

This clonotype occurred many times. The chain employs TRBV28 and TRBJ1-2; weak D call: TRBD1 (5 bases). The CDR3 covers 13 residues. Germline lookup yields CDR1 MDHEN and CDR2 SYDVKM. Trimming took off 3 bases at V and 7 bases at J, with 12 bases between the two ends. The CDR3 loop reads CASSFRGEGGYTF. The DNA of the CDR3 is TGTGCCAGCAGTTTCAGAGGGGAGGGTGGCTACACCTTC.

At least ten counts were recorded for this clonotype. The gene calls are TRBV11-2 and TRBJ2-3; D unresolved. The V and J ends lost 3 bases and 1 base respectively, with 11 bases between them. The CDR3 is 15 residues long. Germline V gives CDR1 SGHAT, CDR2 FQNNGV. The CDR3 loop reads CASSLGTIRTDTQYF. The CDR3 nucleotides are TGTGCCAGCAGCTTGGGAACTATCCGCACAGATACGCAGTATTTT. Full variable domain (missing parts from reference TRBV11-2 and TRBJ2-3): EAGVAQSPRYKIIEKRQSVAFWCNPISGHATLYWYQQILGQGPKLLIQFQNNGVVDDSQLPKDRFSAERLKGVDSTLKIQPAKLEDSAVYLCASSLGTIRTDTQYFGPGTRLTVL.

This chain links TRBV6-2 or TRBV6-3 with TRBJ2-2; perhaps TRBD2 as D (6 bases). CDR1 is MNHEY and CDR2 is SVGEGT in the germline V gene. Trimming removed 5 bases from V and 4 bases from J, with 11 bases in between. The CDR3 consists of 14 residues. CDR3 sequence reads: CASSGGTITGELFF. The CDR3 nucleotides read TGTGCCAGCAGTGGCGGGACGATCACCGGGGAGCTGTTTTTT.

This clonotype was counted many times. The chain is built from TRBV30 and TRBJ1-5; D possibly corresponds to TRBD1 (5 bases). CDR1 is GTSNPN and CDR2 is SVGIG in the germline V gene (reference sequence). CDR3 size: 13 residues. Trimming removed 1 base at V and 6 bases at J, with 10 bases between. The CDR3 sequence: CAWSGGLGQPQHF. The CDR3 DNA sequence: TGTGCCTGGAGTGGGGGCTTGGGTCAGCCCCAGCATTTT. The full variable domain, completed using reference TRBV30 and TRBJ1-5, is SQTIHQWPATLVQPVGSPLSLECTVEGTSNPNLYWYRQAAGRGLQLLFYSVGIGQISSEVPQNLSASRPQDRQFILSSKKLLLSDSGFYLCAWSGGLGQPQHFGDGTRLSIL.

This clonotype was found many times. The chain recombines TRBV4-2 with TRBJ2-7; 7 bases map to TRBD2. The J segment lost 4 bases and the V segment lost 0 bases, leaving 9 bases of the junction unmatched. Germline V gene data show CDR1 as LGHNA and CDR2 as YNFKEQ. The CDR3 consists of 16 residues. DNA of the CDR3: TGTGCCAGCAGCCAAGATCGAGCGGGGTTTAGTTACGAGCAGTACTTC. Encoded protein: CASSQDRAGFSYEQYF.

This clonotype was recorded at least ten times. V and J are TRBV30 and TRBJ2-1; no firm D call. Trimming removed 0 bases at V and 4 bases at J, with 7 bases between. The CDR3 has 13 amino acids. Germline values: CDR1 GTSNPN, CDR2 SVGIG (reference sequence). The CDR3 here is CAWSVSPYNEQFF. CDR3 bases: TGTGCCTGGAGTGTATCCCCGTACAATGAGCAGTTCTTC. The whole variable domain, filled in from reference TRBV30 and TRBJ2-1, reads SQTIHQWPATLVQPVGSPLSLECTVEGTSNPNLYWYRQAAGRGLQLLFYSVGIGQISSEVPQNLSASRPQDRQFILSSKKLLLSDSGFYLCAWSVSPYNEQFFGPGTRLTVL.

This clonotype was detected many times. The V and J genes are TRBV29-1 and TRBJ2-7; TRBD1 matches 8 bases. Trimming cost V 4 bases and J 1 base; bases outside gene matches: 3. Germline CDR1 and CDR2: SQVTM and ANQGSEA. This CDR3 is 13 amino acids long. The DNA for the CDR3 is TGCAGCGTTGGAACAGGGGGATCCTACGAGCAGTACTTC. Amino acid sequence: CSVGTGGSYEQYF.

This clonotype was detected ten times or more. This chain connects TRBV27 to TRBJ1-5; TRBD1 matches 8 bases. The CDR3 extends over 15 amino acids. Losses at the gene ends were 3 bases for V and 4 bases for J; bases not matched to a gene: 5. The germline gives CDR1 MNHEY, CDR2 SMNVEV (reference sequence). The CDR3 DNA reads TGTGCCAGCAGTTTTCGGAGACAGGGGAATCAGCCCCAGCATTTT. Its protein product is CASSFRRQGNQPQHF.

This clonotype was picked up many times. The genes are TRBV27 and TRBJ2-3; D unclear. The CDR3 runs 17 residues. Trimming cost V 5 bases and J 1 base, with 19 bases left between them. Germline CDR1 MNHEY, CDR2 SMNVEV (reference sequence). This CDR3 is CASSLDPVRWGTDTQYF. As DNA, the CDR3 is TGTGCCAGCAGTCTTGATCCAGTCCGGTGGGGCACAGATACGCAGTATTTT.

Points on this clonotype: A single base separates this from a much larger clone, so it may be a read error. V gene TRBV12-3 or TRBV12-4 combines with J gene TRBJ1-6; no clear D. V lost 3 bases to trimming and J lost 13 bases, with 10 bases between them. This CDR3 has 12 amino acids. This CDR3 is CASSFQVRPLHF. The CDR3 DNA follows: TGTGCCAGCAGTTTTCAGGTTCGGCCCCTCCACTTT.

This clonotype was counted many times. This chain links TRBV27 with TRBJ1-3; D unresolved. The ends were cut back, 3 bases at V and 0 bases at J, with 9 bases in the middle. The V gene's germline CDR1 is MNHEY and CDR2 SMNVEV (reference sequence). The CDR3 has 15 amino acids. Written as DNA, the CDR3 is TGTGCCAGCAGTTTCTTCACCCACTCTGGAAACACCATATATTTT. Its translation is CASSFFTHSGNTIYF.

This clonotype has ten or more counts. The rearrangement joins TRBV4-3 to TRBJ2-1; TRBD2 matches 14 bases. V lost 4 bases to trimming and J lost 8 bases; unmatched junction nucleotides: 13. CDR3 length equals 18 residues. The germline V gene has CDR1 LGHNA and CDR2 YSLEER. The CDR3 reads CASSPGPAGTSGSDEQFF. CDR3 DNA: TGCGCCAGCAGCCCCGGCCCTGCCGGGACTAGCGGGAGCGATGAGCAGTTCTTC.

This clonotype was recorded many times. The chain uses TRBV27 and TRBJ2-4, with TRBD2 matching 7 bases. From germline, CDR1 is MNHEY and CDR2 SMNVEV (reference sequence). The CDR3 is made up of 14 amino acids. V lost 2 bases and J lost 6; bases outside the gene matches: 4. CDR3 protein: CASSLRSGGNIQYF. As DNA, the CDR3 is TGTGCCAGCAGTTTAAGGTCGGGAGGAAACATTCAGTACTTC.

This clonotype has ten or more counts. The rearrangement joins TRBV5-1 to TRBJ1-1; possible D gene TRBD1, 5 bases. CDR3 size: 13 residues. CDR1 is SGHRS, CDR2 YFSETQ, per germline. Trimming removed 0 bases from V and 9 bases from J, with 12 bases in between. CDR3 DNA sequence: TGCGCCAGCAGCTTGGCCGGGGCAGGGAAAGCTTTCTTT. It encodes CASSLAGAGKAFF.

This clonotype was detected ten times or more. The chain employs TRBV27 and TRBJ1-6; 9 nucleotides line up with TRBD1. Per germline, CDR1 MNHEY and CDR2 SMNVEV (reference sequence). CDR3 length: 17 residues. The trim removed 6 bases at V and 5 bases at J, leaving 11 bases unmatched. CDR3 residues: CASSDRGDEWNNSPLHF. As DNA, the CDR3 is TGTGCCAGCAGCGACAGGGGGGACGAATGGAATAATTCACCCCTCCACTTT.

This clonotype occurred a few times. The CDR3 sequence is CASSSYRGQDITDTQYF. The CDR3 nucleotides are TGTGCCAGCAGCTCGTATCGTGGACAGGACATCACAGATACGCAGTATTTT. The chain joins TRBV7-9 to TRBJ2-3; 7 bases align to TRBD1. Germline-derived CDR1 and CDR2 are SEHNR and FQNEAQ (reference sequence). The CDR3 runs 17 residues. Trimming at V came to 4 bases and at J to 2 bases, leaving 12 bases not matched to a gene.

The chain carries TRBV20-1 and TRBJ1-3; 7 bases map to TRBD1. Trimming cost V 3 bases and J 4 bases; bases outside gene matches: 6. Germline V CDR1 and CDR2: DFQATT, SNEGSKA (reference sequence). This CDR3 comprises 14 residues. The CDR3 DNA sequence: TGCAGTGCTAGTACAGGGGAATCAGGAAACACCATATATTTT. Protein sequence: CSASTGESGNTIYF.

The chain links TRBV15 to TRBJ2-3; D tentatively fits TRBD1 or TRBD2 (6 bases each). V shed 4 bases and J shed 3 bases, with 11 bases lying between them. The CDR3 contains 14 residues. The germline V gene has CDR1 LNHNV and CDR2 YYDKDF (reference sequence). The CDR3 here is CATSKGGSTDTQYF. The CDR3 bases are TGTGCCACCAGCAAGGGGGGTAGTACAGATACGCAGTATTTT. The complete variable domain, with remaining parts taken from reference TRBV15 and TRBJ2-3, reads DAMVIQNPRYQVTQFGKPVTLSCSQTLNHNVMYWYQQKSSQAPKLLFHYYDKDFNNEADTPDNFQSRRPNTSFCFLDIRSPGLGDTAMYLCATSKGGSTDTQYFGPGTRLTVL.

This clonotype was seen ten or more times. The chain employs TRBV5-1 and TRBJ2-7, with 8 bases aligning to TRBD2. Germline V gene data show CDR1 as SGHRS and CDR2 as YFSETQ. Trimming removed 1 base from V and 1 base from J; junction bases left unmatched: 10. CDR3 size: 17 residues. The CDR3 nucleotides read TGCGCCAGCAGCTTGCAACCGGGACTAGGGGTATCCTACGAGCAGTACTTC. As protein: CASSLQPGLGVSYEQYF.